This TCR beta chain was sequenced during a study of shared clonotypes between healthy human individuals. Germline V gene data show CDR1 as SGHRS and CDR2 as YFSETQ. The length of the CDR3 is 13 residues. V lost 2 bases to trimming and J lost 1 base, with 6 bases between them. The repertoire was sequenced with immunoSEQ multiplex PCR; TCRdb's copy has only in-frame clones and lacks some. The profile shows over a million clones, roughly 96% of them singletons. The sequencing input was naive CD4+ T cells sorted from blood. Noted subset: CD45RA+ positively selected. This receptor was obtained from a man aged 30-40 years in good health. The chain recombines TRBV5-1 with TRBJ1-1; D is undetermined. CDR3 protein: CASSFDPNTEAFF. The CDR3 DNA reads TGCGCCAGCAGCTTTGACCCGAACACTGAAGCTTTCTTT.